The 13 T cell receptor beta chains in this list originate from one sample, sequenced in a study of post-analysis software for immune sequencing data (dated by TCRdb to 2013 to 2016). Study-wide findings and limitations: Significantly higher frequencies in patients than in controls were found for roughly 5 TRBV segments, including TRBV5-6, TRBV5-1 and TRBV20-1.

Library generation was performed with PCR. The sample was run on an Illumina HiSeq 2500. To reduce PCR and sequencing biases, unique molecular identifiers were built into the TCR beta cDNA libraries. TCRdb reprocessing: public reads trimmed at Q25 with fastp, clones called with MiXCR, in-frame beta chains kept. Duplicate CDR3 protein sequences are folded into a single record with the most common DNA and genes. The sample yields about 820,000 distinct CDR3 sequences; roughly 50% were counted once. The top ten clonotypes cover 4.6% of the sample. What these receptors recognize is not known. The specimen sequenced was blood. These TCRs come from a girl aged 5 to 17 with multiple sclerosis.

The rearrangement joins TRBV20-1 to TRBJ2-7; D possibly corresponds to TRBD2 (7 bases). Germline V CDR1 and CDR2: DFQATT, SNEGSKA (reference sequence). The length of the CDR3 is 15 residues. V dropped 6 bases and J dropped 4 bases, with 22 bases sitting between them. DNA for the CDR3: TGCAGTGCGGGGGGGGCGGACCCCCTACCGTACGAGCAGTACTTC. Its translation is CSAGGADPLPYEQYF.

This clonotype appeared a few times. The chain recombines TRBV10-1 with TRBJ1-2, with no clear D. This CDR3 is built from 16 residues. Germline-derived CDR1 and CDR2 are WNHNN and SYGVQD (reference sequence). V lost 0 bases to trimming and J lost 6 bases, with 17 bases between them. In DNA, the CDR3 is TGCGCCAGCAGTGAGTCGCGTCGGAGCCCCCCCAATGGCTACACCTTC. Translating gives CASSESRRSPPNGYTF.

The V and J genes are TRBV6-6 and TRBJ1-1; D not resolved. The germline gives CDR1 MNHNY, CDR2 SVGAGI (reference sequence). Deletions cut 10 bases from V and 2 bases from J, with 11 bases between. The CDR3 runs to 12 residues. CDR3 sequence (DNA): TGTGCCACGGATGGGGTAAACACTGAAGCTTTCTTT. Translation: CATDGVNTEAFF.

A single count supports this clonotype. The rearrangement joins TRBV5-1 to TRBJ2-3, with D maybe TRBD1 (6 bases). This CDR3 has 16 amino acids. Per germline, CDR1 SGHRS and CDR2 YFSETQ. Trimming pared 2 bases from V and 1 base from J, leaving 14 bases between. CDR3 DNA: TGCGCCAGCAGCTTTCTCCCGACAGGCCGCACAGATACGCAGTATTTT. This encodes CASSFLPTGRTDTQYF.

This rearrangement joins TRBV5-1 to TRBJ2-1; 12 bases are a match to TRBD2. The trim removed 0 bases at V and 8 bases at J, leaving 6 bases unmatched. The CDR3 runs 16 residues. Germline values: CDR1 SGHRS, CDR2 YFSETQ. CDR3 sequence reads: CASSLGQGLAGDEQFF. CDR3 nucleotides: TGCGCCAGCAGCTTGGGCCAGGGACTAGCGGGTGATGAGCAGTTCTTC.

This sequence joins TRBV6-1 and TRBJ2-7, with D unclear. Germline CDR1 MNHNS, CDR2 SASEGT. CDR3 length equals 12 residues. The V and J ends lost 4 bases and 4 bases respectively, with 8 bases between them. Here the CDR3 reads CASSAELYEQYF. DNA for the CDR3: TGTGCCAGCAGTGCAGAATTATACGAGCAGTACTTC.

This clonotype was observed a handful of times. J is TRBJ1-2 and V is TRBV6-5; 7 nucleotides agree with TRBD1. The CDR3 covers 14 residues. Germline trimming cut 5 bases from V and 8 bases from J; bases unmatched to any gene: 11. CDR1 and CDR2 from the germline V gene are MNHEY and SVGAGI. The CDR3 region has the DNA TGTGCCAGCAGTGGACAGGCCATCGGGATGGGCTACACCTTC. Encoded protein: CASSGQAIGMGYTF.

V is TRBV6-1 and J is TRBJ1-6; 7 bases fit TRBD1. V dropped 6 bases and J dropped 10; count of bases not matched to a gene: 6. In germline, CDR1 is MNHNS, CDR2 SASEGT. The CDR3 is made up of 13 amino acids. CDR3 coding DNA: TGTGCCAGCAGCACCGGGACAGCCTCACCCCTCCACTTT. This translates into CASSTGTASPLHF.

The CDR3 sequence is CASSPQGARETQYF. The CDR3, as DNA: TGTGCCAGCAGCCCACAGGGGGCCAGGGAGACCCAGTACTTC. This rearrangement joins TRBV7-3 to TRBJ2-5, with TRBD1 matching 9 bases. The length of the CDR3 is 14 residues. The junction had 6 bases not matched to a gene; V was cut back by 5 bases and J by 5 bases. Germline values: CDR1 SGHTA, CDR2 FQGTGA.

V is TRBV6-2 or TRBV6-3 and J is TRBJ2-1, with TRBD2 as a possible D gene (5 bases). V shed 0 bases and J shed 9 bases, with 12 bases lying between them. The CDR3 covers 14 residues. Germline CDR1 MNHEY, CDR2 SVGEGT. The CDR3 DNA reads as TGTGCCAGCAGTTACTCCTCGCCGGCGGGTGAGCAGTTCTTC. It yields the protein CASSYSSPAGEQFF.

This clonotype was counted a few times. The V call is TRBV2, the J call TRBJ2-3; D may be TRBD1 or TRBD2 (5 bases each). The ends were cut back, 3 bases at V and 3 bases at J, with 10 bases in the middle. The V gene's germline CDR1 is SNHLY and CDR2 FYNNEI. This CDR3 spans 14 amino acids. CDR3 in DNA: TGTGCCAGCAGTGATTGGGGACCGACAGATACGCAGTATTTT. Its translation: CASSDWGPTDTQYF.

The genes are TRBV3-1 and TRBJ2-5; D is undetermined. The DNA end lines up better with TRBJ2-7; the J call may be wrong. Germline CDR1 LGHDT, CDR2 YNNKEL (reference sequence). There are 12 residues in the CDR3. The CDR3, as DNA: TGTGCCAGCAGCCAAGTGGAGAACGAGCAGTACTTC. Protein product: CASSQVENEQYF.

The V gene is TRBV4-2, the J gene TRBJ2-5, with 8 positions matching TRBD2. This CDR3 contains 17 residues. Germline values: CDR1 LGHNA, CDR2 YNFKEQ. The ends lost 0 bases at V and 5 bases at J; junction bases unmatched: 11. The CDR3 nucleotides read TGTGCCAGCAGCCAAGACGCCAGCGGGAGAGGGAGGGAGACCCAGTACTTC. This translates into CASSQDASGRGRETQYF.